A selection of T cell receptor beta chains follows, all from one sample in a study of OX40 agonist ivuxolimab in advanced cancers. The method was immunoSEQ multiplex PCR; TCRdb's version includes in-frame clones alone and lacks a portion of them. This sample carries about 43,000 clones, 70% to 90% of them seen once, and the ten largest clones take 14% to 15%. Specimen: CD4+ or CD8+ T cells sorted from blood, collected in a trial of the OX40 agonist ivuxolimab. These receptors all come from an adult with an advanced solid tumor such as melanoma, head and neck, liver or kidney cancer. Both conserved end residues are part of each CDR3. D genes are given only for firm matches. Rows give clone size only sometimes, using once, few, many, or a class for an expanded clone.

TRBV7-2	TRBJ2-7	NA	NA	CASSLVGGSEQYF	TGTGCCAGCAGCTTAGTTGGGGGGAGCGAGCAGTACTTC
TRBV7-9	TRBJ2-1	NA	NA	CASSYPLIWEQFF	TGTGCCAGCAGCTACCCGTTGATTTGGGAGCAGTTCTTC
TRBV19	TRBJ1-2	NA	NA	CASSIGFGGGYTF	TGTGCCAGTAGTATAGGCTTTGGTGGGGGCTACACCTTC
TRBV6-5	TRBJ1-2	NA	NA	CASAGGNYGYTF	TGTGCCAGCGCTGGGGGTAACTATGGCTACACCTTC
TRBV6-1	TRBJ2-5	NA	TRBD1	CASSEGQGVTETQYF	TGTGCCAGCAGTGAGGGACAGGGGGTCACGGAGACCCAGTACTTC
TRBV2	TRBJ2-7	once	NA	CASSDLKYEQYF	TGTGCCAGCAGTGACCTCAAATACGAGCAGTACTTC
TRBV6-4	TRBJ1-1	NA	NA	CASSVNAGADTEAFF	TGTGCCAGCAGTGTGAATGCAGGGGCCGACACTGAAGCTTTCTTT
TRBV7-9	TRBJ2-5	NA	TRBD1	CASGTPWTGEETQYF	TGTGCCAGCGGAACGCCGTGGACAGGGGAAGAGACCCAGTACTTC
TRBV4-3	TRBJ2-2	NA	TRBD2	CASSQGLGAGSVTGELFF	TGCGCCAGCAGCCAAGGACTAGGAGCGGGGAGTGTTACCGGGGAGCTGTTTTTT
TRBV4-1	TRBJ2-3	NA	NA	CASSPWMASDTQYF	TGCGCCAGCAGCCCGTGGATGGCTTCAGATACGCAGTATTTT
TRBV7-2	TRBJ1-4	NA	TRBD1	CASSFRQGLNEKLFF	TGTGCCAGCAGCTTCAGACAGGGTCTTAATGAAAAACTGTTTTTT
TRBV18	TRBJ2-1	NA	TRBD2	CASSPTGTSGGNEQFF	TGTGCCAGCTCACCAACCGGGACTAGCGGGGGAAATGAGCAGTTCTTC
TRBV10-3	TRBJ1-1	NA	NA	CAISEGRDTEAFF	TGTGCCATCAGTGAGGGACGGGACACTGAAGCTTTCTTT
TRBV27	TRBJ2-7	NA	NA	CASSFAGGPGGQYF	TGTGCCAGCAGTTTCGCGGGAGGCCCAGGGGGGCAGTACTTC
TRBV19	TRBJ2-7	NA	NA	CASSMGRNSYEQYF	TGTGCCAGTAGTATGGGGAGGAACTCCTACGAGCAGTACTTC
TRBV6-6	TRBJ1-2	NA	TRBD1	CASSYSGQGWYGYTF	TGTGCCAGCAGTTACTCGGGACAGGGGTGGTATGGCTACACCTTC
TRBV28	TRBJ1-2	NA	NA	CASSSPPWGLTNYGYTF	TGTGCCAGCAGCAGCCCCCCATGGGGGCTTACTAACTATGGCTACACCTTC
TRBV18	TRBJ2-2	few	TRBD2	CASSPGASGENTGELFF	TGTGCCAGCTCACCAGGGGCCAGCGGGGAAAACACCGGGGAGCTGTTTTTT
TRBV28	TRBJ2-7	NA	NA	CASSPVTFSYEQYF	TGTGCCAGCAGTCCGGTTACATTCTCCTACGAGCAGTACTTC
TRBV18	TRBJ1-4	once	NA	CASSPTGAGNEKLFF	TGTGCCAGCTCACCCACTGGGGCGGGGAATGAAAAACTGTTTTTT
TRBV28	TRBJ2-1	NA	NA	CASSLSLDSPNEQFF	TGTGCCAGCAGTTTAAGCCTCGACTCCCCCAATGAGCAGTTCTTC
TRBV5-8	TRBJ2-2	NA	TRBD2	CASSSRLAGGDTGELFF	TGTGCCAGCAGCTCCCGATTAGCGGGAGGGGACACCGGGGAGCTGTTTTTT
TRBV9	TRBJ2-7	NA	TRBD1	CASSASRQGVSYEQYF	TGTGCCAGCAGCGCTAGCAGACAGGGAGTTTCCTACGAGCAGTACTTC
TRBV13	TRBJ2-1	NA	NA	CASSLEDTYNEQFF	TGTGCCAGCAGCTTAGAGGACACCTACAATGAGCAGTTCTTC
TRBV27	TRBJ1-5	NA	NA	CASSATYYSNQPQHF	TGTGCCAGCAGTGCTACATATTATAGCAATCAGCCCCAGCATTTT
TRBV9	TRBJ2-3	NA	TRBD2	CASSVIAGSTDTQYF	TGTGCCAGCAGCGTTATAGCGGGTAGCACAGATACGCAGTATTTT
TRBV10-3	TRBJ1-2	NA	NA	CAISDPGGASFSGYTF	TGTGCCATCAGTGACCCGGGGGGGGCAAGTTTTTCTGGCTACACCTTC
TRBV5-1	TRBJ1-3	NA	TRBD1	CASSTGTGGGNTIYF	TGCGCCAGCAGCACCGGGACAGGGGGCGGAAACACCATATATTTT
TRBV27	TRBJ1-1	NA	TRBD1	CASRPGQGDTEAFF	TGTGCCAGCAGACCAGGACAGGGAGACACTGAAGCTTTCTTT
TRBV4-3	TRBJ1-5	NA	NA	CASSQGHGSNQPQHF	TGCGCCAGCAGCCAAGGGCACGGTAGCAATCAGCCCCAGCATTTT
TRBV27	TRBJ1-4	NA	NA	CASSFAGPRGKLFF	TGTGCCAGCAGTTTCGCCGGCCCTCGAGGAAAACTGTTTTTT
TRBV5-4	TRBJ2-3	NA	NA	CASSMPLGGTDTQYF	TGTGCCAGCAGCATGCCCTTGGGAGGCACAGATACGCAGTATTTT
TRBV27	TRBJ1-6	NA	TRBD1	CASSLAGTGSSYNSPLHF	TGTGCCAGCAGCCTAGCGGGGACAGGGAGCTCCTATAATTCACCCCTCCACTTT
TRBV15	TRBJ2-5	NA	NA	CATSTSRGLGETQYF	TGTGCCACCAGCACTTCGAGAGGGTTAGGAGAGACCCAGTACTTC
TRBV29-1	TRBJ1-2	NA	TRBD1	CSAGTDYTF	TGCAGCGCGGGGACAGATTACACCTTC
TRBV4-3	TRBJ1-2	NA	NA	CASSQVEGNYGYTF	TGCGCCAGCAGCCAAGTTGAGGGAAACTATGGCTACACCTTC
TRBV6-5	TRBJ1-1	NA	NA	CASSSENTEAFF	TGTGCCAGCAGCTCAGAGAACACTGAAGCTTTCTTT
TRBV27	TRBJ2-1	NA	NA	CASSFGGYYNEQFF	TGTGCCAGCAGTTTCGGGGGCTACTACAATGAGCAGTTCTTC
TRBV4-1	TRBJ2-1	NA	TRBD2	CASSQGGVAGGQGSYNEQFF	TGCGCCAGCAGCCAAGGTGGGGTAGCGGGGGGGCAAGGCTCCTACAATGAGCAGTTCTTC
TRBV7-8	TRBJ2-1	NA	NA	CASSPREWSYNEQFF	TGTGCCAGCAGCCCACGAGAGTGGTCCTACAATGAGCAGTTCTTC
TRBV2	TRBJ2-7	NA	TRBD1	CASSPGQGPYEQYF	TGTGCCAGCAGCCCGGGACAGGGGCCCTACGAGCAGTACTTC
TRBV5-1	TRBJ2-3	NA	NA	CASSLGQGADTQYF	TGCGCCAGCAGCTTAGGGCAGGGTGCAGATACGCAGTATTTT
TRBV7-6	TRBJ1-2	NA	TRBD1	CASSLTTGQGDYGYTF	TGTGCCAGCAGCTTAACTACAGGACAGGGGGACTATGGCTACACCTTC
TRBV7-9	TRBJ2-2	NA	NA	CAAGELFF	TGTGCCGCAGGGGAGCTGTTTTTT
TRBV9	TRBJ2-1	NA	NA	CASSGDGGYEQFF	TGTGCCAGCAGCGGAGACGGAGGTTATGAGCAGTTCTTC